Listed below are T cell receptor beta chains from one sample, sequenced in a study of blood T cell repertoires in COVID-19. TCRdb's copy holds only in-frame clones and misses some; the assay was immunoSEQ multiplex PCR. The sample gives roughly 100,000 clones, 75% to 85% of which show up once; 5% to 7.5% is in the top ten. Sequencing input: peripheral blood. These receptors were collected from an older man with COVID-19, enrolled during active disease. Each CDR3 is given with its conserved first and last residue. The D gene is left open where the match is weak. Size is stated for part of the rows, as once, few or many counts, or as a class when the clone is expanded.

cdr3_aa: CASTYTPRGGQNEQFF
cdr3_nt: TGTGCCAGTACCTACACCCCACGGGGGGGCCAAAATGAGCAGTTCTTC
clone_size: -
j_call: TRBJ2-1
v_call: TRBV19
d_call: TRBD2

cdr3_aa: CASSQGRGTDTQYF
cdr3_nt: TGTGCCAGCAGCCAGGGCCGGGGGACAGATACGCAGTATTTT
clone_size: -
j_call: TRBJ2-3
v_call: TRBV11-2
d_call: -

cdr3_aa: CASSLGTGVGDTIYF
cdr3_nt: TGTGCCAGCAGCCTAGGGACAGGGGTCGGGGACACCATATATTTT
clone_size: -
j_call: TRBJ1-3
v_call: TRBV3-1/TRBV3-2
d_call: TRBD1

cdr3_aa: CASSPRGGSGANVLTF
cdr3_nt: TGTGCCAGCTCACCCAGGGGCGGCTCTGGGGCCAACGTCCTGACTTTC
clone_size: -
j_call: TRBJ2-6
v_call: TRBV18
d_call: -

cdr3_aa: CASSLGRAYNEQFF
cdr3_nt: TGTGCCAGCAGCCTAGGTCGGGCCTACAATGAGCAGTTCTTC
clone_size: -
j_call: TRBJ2-1
v_call: TRBV7-2
d_call: -

cdr3_aa: CASSRGSGYTF
cdr3_nt: TGTGCCAGCAGCCGAGGGAGTGGCTACACCTTC
clone_size: -
j_call: TRBJ1-2
v_call: TRBV6-5
d_call: -

cdr3_aa: CASRIVREANEQFF
cdr3_nt: TGTGCCAGCAGAATTGTCAGGGAAGCCAATGAGCAGTTCTTC
clone_size: -
j_call: TRBJ2-1
v_call: TRBV7-3
d_call: -

cdr3_aa: CASSLDQTAEAFF
cdr3_nt: TGTGCCAGCAGCTTAGATCAGACAGCCGAAGCTTTCTTT
clone_size: -
j_call: TRBJ1-1
v_call: TRBV11-2
d_call: -

cdr3_aa: CASSKGLAGVYEQYF
cdr3_nt: TGTGCCAGCAGTAAGGGACTAGCGGGAGTCTACGAGCAGTACTTC
clone_size: -
j_call: TRBJ2-7
v_call: TRBV2
d_call: TRBD2

cdr3_aa: CASSGTGYTGELFF
cdr3_nt: TGTGCCAGCAGCGGGACAGGCTACACCGGGGAGCTGTTTTTT
clone_size: once
j_call: TRBJ2-2
v_call: TRBV9
d_call: TRBD1

cdr3_aa: CASSQGTRDEQYF
cdr3_nt: TGTGCCAGCAGCCAAGGTACTAGGGACGAGCAGTACTTC
clone_size: -
j_call: TRBJ2-7
v_call: TRBV4-2
d_call: -

cdr3_aa: CAWSSSGPSYNEQFF
cdr3_nt: TGTGCCTGGAGTTCTAGCGGACCCTCCTACAATGAGCAGTTCTTC
clone_size: once
j_call: TRBJ2-1
v_call: TRBV30
d_call: TRBD2

cdr3_aa: CASSQNRAGPPLHF
cdr3_nt: TGTGCCAGCAGCCAAAACAGGGCAGGGCCGCCCCTCCACTTT
clone_size: once
j_call: TRBJ1-6
v_call: TRBV3-1/TRBV3-2
d_call: -

cdr3_aa: CASSDYSLEAFF
cdr3_nt: TGTGCCAGCAGTGATTATTCGCTAGAGGCTTTCTTT
clone_size: -
j_call: TRBJ1-1
v_call: TRBV2
d_call: -

cdr3_aa: CASSPDNADTQYF
cdr3_nt: TGCGCCAGCAGCCCCGACAATGCCGATACGCAGTATTTT
clone_size: -
j_call: TRBJ2-3
v_call: TRBV5-1
d_call: -

cdr3_aa: CAISSDAAKNIQYF
cdr3_nt: TGTGCCATCTCTAGCGACGCAGCCAAAAACATTCAGTACTTC
clone_size: -
j_call: TRBJ2-4
v_call: TRBV10-3
d_call: -

cdr3_aa: CAIKQVAGDYEQYF
cdr3_nt: TGTGCCATCAAGCAAGTAGCGGGAGACTACGAGCAGTACTTC
clone_size: -
j_call: TRBJ2-7
v_call: TRBV10-3
d_call: TRBD2

cdr3_aa: CASSLARNSYGYTF
cdr3_nt: TGTGCCAGCAGCTTAGCCAGGAACTCCTATGGCTACACCTTC
clone_size: -
j_call: TRBJ1-2
v_call: TRBV7-9
d_call: -

cdr3_aa: CASSQVELAERGGFF
cdr3_nt: TGTGCCAGCAGCCAAGTTGAGCTAGCGGAGAGGGGAGGGTTCTTC
clone_size: medium-sized
j_call: TRBJ2-1
v_call: TRBV4-2
d_call: TRBD2

cdr3_aa: CASTGRRFYNEQFF
cdr3_nt: TGTGCCAGCACCGGGAGACGATTTTACAATGAGCAGTTCTTC
clone_size: -
j_call: TRBJ2-1
v_call: TRBV9
d_call: -

cdr3_aa: CASSIPGQETQYF
cdr3_nt: TGTGCCAGTAGTATACCCGGGCAAGAGACCCAGTACTTC
clone_size: -
j_call: TRBJ2-5
v_call: TRBV19
d_call: -

cdr3_aa: CASSYETGNIQYF
cdr3_nt: TGTGCCAGCAGTTACGAGACAGGGAACATTCAGTACTTC
clone_size: -
j_call: TRBJ2-4
v_call: TRBV6-2/TRBV6-3
d_call: TRBD1

cdr3_aa: CASSLVGGPYEQYF
cdr3_nt: TGTGCCAGCAGTTTAGTAGGGGGCCCCTACGAGCAGTACTTC
clone_size: -
j_call: TRBJ2-7
v_call: TRBV27
d_call: TRBD1

cdr3_aa: CASSVPGSPTGELFF
cdr3_nt: TGTGCCAGCAGCGTACCGGGGTCACCCACCGGGGAGCTGTTTTTT
clone_size: -
j_call: TRBJ2-2
v_call: TRBV9
d_call: -

cdr3_aa: CASSLEGARYGYTF
cdr3_nt: TGCGCCAGCAGCTTGGAAGGAGCTCGCTATGGCTACACCTTC
clone_size: -
j_call: TRBJ1-2
v_call: TRBV5-1
d_call: -

cdr3_aa: CASSMQGAREKLFF
cdr3_nt: TGTGCCAGTAGTATGCAGGGGGCGCGAGAAAAACTGTTTTTT
clone_size: -
j_call: TRBJ1-4
v_call: TRBV19
d_call: TRBD1

cdr3_aa: CASSAPTAGLINEQFF
cdr3_nt: TGTGCCAGCAGTGCACCAACCGCGGGACTGATCAATGAGCAGTTCTTC
clone_size: many
j_call: TRBJ2-1
v_call: TRBV9
d_call: -